The 7 T cell receptor beta chains below come from one sample, sequenced in a study of HIV-infected children after antiretroviral therapy interruption. Specified treatment: PENTA 11 planned treatment interruption arm or continuous ART arm. Unique molecular identifiers were included in an RNA-based 3' RACE TCR library. Each CDR3 protein is one row after TCRdb ran MiXCR on the 3' RACE reads. The sample consists of fewer than 100,000 distinct CDR3 sequences, roughly 6.4% of them appearing once. Sequencing used CD45RA+ CD4+ T cells from PBMCs, pooled from several time points, obtained from a donor given antiretroviral therapy, either interrupted or continuous. As to subset: naive CD4+ CD45RA+ CD45RO- T cells. Receptors were obtained from a pool of human donors with HIV.

In this sample, this clonotype turned up many times. The V and J genes are TRBV5-3 and TRBJ2-7; the D gene is possibly TRBD1 (5 bases). TRBV5-3 is noted as an ORF with a role that remains uncertain. CDR3 length: 15 amino acids. V dropped 4 bases and J dropped 0 bases, with 14 bases sitting between them. The CDR3 DNA reads TGTGCCAGAAGCCCACAGGACAAGATCTCCTACGAGCAGTACTTC. This encodes CARSPQDKISYEQYF.

This clonotype was counted between two and nine times. The J gene is TRBJ1-1, the V gene TRBV3-1, with D maybe TRBD1 (5 bases). Germline CDR1 LGHDT, CDR2 YNNKEL (reference sequence). Deletions cut 2 bases from V and 0 bases from J, with 16 bases between. The CDR3 runs to 17 residues. CDR3 loop: CASSQRGRSSLNTEAFF. The CDR3 nucleotides read TGTGCCAGCAGCCAAAGGGGTAGGTCCTCCTTGAACACTGAAGCTTTCTTT.

This clonotype showed up just a few times. The chain carries TRBV9 and TRBJ1-4; D might be TRBD1 (5 bases). There are 17 residues in the CDR3. Looked up from germline, CDR1 is SGDLS and CDR2 is YYNGEE. Trimming removed 3 bases at V and 8 bases at J, with 23 bases between. The CDR3 DNA follows: TGTGCCAGCAGCGCTGGGCGGGGCCCGCCCGGGCGAGAAAAACTGTTTTTT. Protein sequence: CASSAGRGPPGREKLFF.

The table lists this clonotype with many counts. The CDR3 bases are TGTGCCAGCAGTACCCGCCGGGATGAAGCTTTCTTT. Protein: CASSTRRDEAFF. This chain uses TRBV12-3 or TRBV12-4 with TRBJ1-1; D is unresolved. Trimming took 5 bases from V and 7 from J, leaving 11 bases between them. The length of the CDR3 is 12 residues.

This clonotype was observed at least ten times. The V call is TRBV29-1, the J call TRBJ1-1, with D possibly matching TRBD1 (5 bases). Trimming removed 8 bases from V and 7 bases from J, with 29 bases in between. Germline values: CDR1 SQVTM, CDR2 ANQGSEA. The CDR3 sequence is 16 residues long. The CDR3 protein is CSLQALAGYLSGEAFF. CDR3 DNA: TGCAGCCTACAGGCCCTAGCGGGATATCTAAGCGGTGAAGCTTTCTTT.

The chain combines TRBV5-1 with TRBJ2-3; 10 bases are shared with TRBD1. V was pared by 3 bases and J by 3 bases, with 7 bases of the junction left unmatched. The CDR3 has 16 amino acids. The germline CDR1 and CDR2 sequences are SGHRS and YFSETQ. The CDR3: CASSYSGTGVTDTQYF. CDR3 nucleotides: TGCGCCAGCAGCTACTCCGGGACAGGGGTTACAGATACGCAGTATTTT.

Only a few counts were recorded for this clonotype. CDR3 coding DNA: TGTGCCAGCCGGGACAGGGGGCTTGCTGGGGCCAACGTCCTGACTTTC. It is translated as CASRDRGLAGANVLTF. The gene calls are TRBV6-1 and TRBJ2-6; TRBD1 aligns across 12 bases. The J segment lost 2 bases and the V segment lost 8 bases, leaving 4 bases of the junction unmatched. Germline CDR1 reads MNHNS; CDR2 reads SASEGT. The CDR3 is 16 residues long.